This T cell receptor beta chain appears in the sequencing data of a study of response to subunit inactivated influenza vaccine (dated by TCRdb to the late 2010s). Notes on the research overall: The study used deep quantitative T cell receptor repertoire profiling to track responses to a trivalent subunit inactivated influenza vaccine. Study-wide conclusions, independent of this receptor: The authors suggested that each seasonal influenza vaccination may recruit only a limited number of new T cells.

Points on this clonotype: There is no known antigen for this receptor. No per-base quality is available; no much larger clone lies one base away.

Receptor libraries were prepared by RT-PCR. Sequencing was performed on an Illumina HiSeq 2500. TCRdb trimmed public reads at Q25 via fastp, called clones via MiXCR and kept in-frame beta chains. Rows with one shared CDR3 protein collapse into an entry with the most common genes and DNA. This sample gives about 830,000 distinct CDR3 sequences in total; less than 20% of them show up just once. The leading ten clones occupy approximately 11% of the sample. V has 2 bases trimmed and J has 7 bases trimmed; junction bases matching no gene number 12. The CDR3 spans 17 residues, from the cysteine through the phenylalanine. The kept DNA is CDR3 alone, 51 bases in frame from the first base. CDR1 and CDR2 are drawn from the germline V gene: SGHRS, YFSETQ.

This clonotype was obtained from a man aged 50 to 59 who received an inactivated influenza vaccine. Donor details come from another sample of the same person, matched by shared clones. The specimen was PBMCs from blood, collected approximately 5 days after vaccination. The sequence is built from TRBV5-1 and TRBJ2-1; 10 of the junction bases match TRBD2. The CDR3 region reads CASSFPSLAGVWNEQFF. Here is the DNA: TGCGCCAGCAGCTTCCCGAGTCTAGCGGGAGTGTGGAATGAGCAGTTCTTC.